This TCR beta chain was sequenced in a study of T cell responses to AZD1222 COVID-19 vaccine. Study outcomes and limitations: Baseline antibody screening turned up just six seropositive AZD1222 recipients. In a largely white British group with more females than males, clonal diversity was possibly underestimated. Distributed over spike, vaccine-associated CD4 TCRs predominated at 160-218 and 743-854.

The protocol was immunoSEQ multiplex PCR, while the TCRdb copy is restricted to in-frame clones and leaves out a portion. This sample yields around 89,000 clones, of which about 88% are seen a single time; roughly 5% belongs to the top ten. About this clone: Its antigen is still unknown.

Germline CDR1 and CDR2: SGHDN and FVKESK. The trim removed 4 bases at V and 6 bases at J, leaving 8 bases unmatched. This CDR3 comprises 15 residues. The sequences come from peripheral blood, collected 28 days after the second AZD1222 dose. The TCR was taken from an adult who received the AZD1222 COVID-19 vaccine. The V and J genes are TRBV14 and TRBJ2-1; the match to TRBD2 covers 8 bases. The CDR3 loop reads CASSPLAGGPNEQFF. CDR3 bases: TGTGCCAGCAGCCCCCTTGCGGGGGGACCCAATGAGCAGTTCTTC.